This entry lists 29 T cell receptor beta chains sequenced from one sample in a study of T cell responses to AZD1222 COVID-19 vaccine. Assay used: immunoSEQ multiplex PCR; TCRdb lists only in-frame clones, some missing. The sample lists about 140,000 clones; approximately 92% were seen once. The sample in question was peripheral blood, obtained 28 days after the second AZD1222 dose. The receptors stem from an adult who received the AZD1222 COVID-19 vaccine.

The J gene is TRBJ2-3, the V gene TRBV19; D might be TRBD1 (6 bases). Trimming took 7 bases from V and 4 from J, leaving 18 bases between them. Germline CDR1 is LNHDA and CDR2 is SQIVND (reference sequence). The CDR3 is made up of 15 amino acids. The CDR3, as DNA: TGTGCCAGTAAATCCGGGACAACGGCCCCAGATACGCAGTATTTT. Translation: CASKSGTTAPDTQYF.

The chain combines TRBV19 with TRBJ2-3; TRBD2 agrees at 7 bases. CDR1 and CDR2 from the germline V gene are LNHDA and SQIVND (reference sequence). V shed 7 bases and J 6 bases; nucleotides not matched to a gene: 10. CDR3 length equals 14 residues. The CDR3: CASKDREVYDTQYF. CDR3 sequence (DNA): TGTGCCAGTAAGGATCGGGAGGTCTACGATACGCAGTATTTT. Drawing the rest from reference TRBV19 and TRBJ2-3, the complete variable domain is DGGITQSPKYLFRKEGQNVTLSCEQNLNHDAMYWYRQDPGQGLRLIYYSQIVNDFQKGDIAEGYSVSREKKESFPLTVTSAQKNPTAFYLCASKDREVYDTQYFGPGTRLTVL.

The V call is TRBV19, the J call TRBJ2-1, with D hard to call. Between the trimmed V and J ends, which lost 2 bases and 5 bases, there was a span of 7 bases. The V gene's germline CDR1 is LNHDA and CDR2 SQIVND (reference sequence). The CDR3 runs 13 residues. Here the CDR3 reads CASSISLHNEQFF. The CDR3 bases are TGTGCCAGTAGTATATCGCTACACAATGAGCAGTTCTTC.

This chain joins TRBV5-8 and TRBJ2-7; perhaps TRBD1 as D (5 bases). Trimming left V 0 bases short and J 4 bases short, with 8 bases between. CDR1 is SGHTS, CDR2 YDEGEE, per germline. CDR3 length: 13 amino acids. The CDR3 protein is CASSLEGDYEQYF. Here the CDR3 DNA reads TGTGCCAGCAGCTTGGAAGGGGATTACGAGCAGTACTTC.

The genes are TRBV19 and TRBJ2-4; maybe TRBD1 (6 bases). CDR1 and CDR2 from the germline V gene are LNHDA and SQIVND (reference sequence). The CDR3 length is 15 residues. The germline V and J ends were trimmed by 5 bases and 1 base, with 12 bases remaining between them. The DNA for the CDR3 is TGTGCCAGTAGTTTGTCAGGGGTGGCCAAAAACATTCAGTACTTC. Protein product: CASSLSGVAKNIQYF. The variable domain in full, completed from reference TRBV19 and TRBJ2-4, reads DGGITQSPKYLFRKEGQNVTLSCEQNLNHDAMYWYRQDPGQGLRLIYYSQIVNDFQKGDIAEGYSVSREKKESFPLTVTSAQKNPTAFYLCASSLSGVAKNIQYFGAGTRLSVL.

The V gene is TRBV6-6, the J gene TRBJ1-1; D unresolved. The CDR3 loop spans 15 amino acids. CDR1 is MNHNY and CDR2 is SVGAGI in the germline V gene (reference sequence). V was clipped by 6 bases and J by 3 bases, with 17 bases between them. The CDR3 spells CASSTSGGRDTEAFF. DNA of the CDR3: TGTGCCAGCAGCACTTCCGGCGGAAGGGACACTGAAGCTTTCTTT.

The chain combines TRBV4-3 with TRBJ1-1; D is perhaps TRBD1 (6 bases). With 0 bases removed from V and 11 bases from J, the gap between germline ends came to 13 bases. The CDR3 runs 13 residues. The germline V gene encodes CDR1 LGHNA and CDR2 YSLEER. CDR3 DNA: TGCGCCAGCAGCCAAGATACAGCAAGGGGGGCTTTCTTT. Protein: CASSQDTARGAFF.

The chain couples TRBV11-3 to TRBJ2-3; a weak D match, TRBD2 (6 bases). The V and J ends lost 4 bases and 4 bases respectively, with 15 bases between them. This CDR3 region has 15 residues. Germline CDR1 and CDR2: SGHNT and YENEEA. The CDR3 sequence is CASSSTRRPADTQYF. The CDR3 coding sequence is TGTGCCAGCAGCTCGACTAGAAGACCCGCAGATACGCAGTATTTT.

Comments on this clone: The sample has other DNA sequences that encode this CDR3 too. The chain recombines TRBV11-3 with TRBJ1-1; TRBD1 might be the D (5 bases). This CDR3 is built from 13 residues. Germline V CDR1 and CDR2: SGHNT, YENEEA. V lost 3 bases and J lost 1, with 6 bases in between. The chain's CDR3 is CASSLTANTEAFF. The CDR3 nucleotides are TGTGCCAGCAGCTTGACAGCGAACACTGAAGCTTTCTTT. The whole variable domain, remainder taken from reference TRBV11-3 and TRBJ1-1, is EAGVVQSPRYKIIEKKQPVAFWCNPISGHNTLYWYLQNLGQGPELLIRYENEEAVDDSQLPKDRFSAERLKGVDSTLKIQPAELGDSAVYLCASSLTANTEAFFGQGTRLTVV.

The chain recombines TRBV24-1 with TRBJ1-5; D not certain. V was pared by 1 base and J by 7 bases, with 4 bases between. CDR1 KGHDR and CDR2 SFDVKD come from the germline V gene. The CDR3 length is 12 residues. In nucleotides, the CDR3 is TGTGCCACCAGTGATTTTGGCCAGCCCCAGCATTTT. This gives the protein CATSDFGQPQHF.

The J gene is TRBJ1-2, the V gene TRBV28, with a tentative D call TRBD1 (5 bases). CDR1 and CDR2 (germline): MDHEN, SYDVKM. The CDR3 is 14 amino acids. Trimming removed 5 bases from V and 9 bases from J, with 19 bases in between. The CDR3 sequence: CASSDRDLIGSYTF. The DNA for the CDR3 is TGTGCCAGCAGTGACCGGGACCTCATAGGGAGCTACACCTTC.

The rearrangement uses TRBV9 and TRBJ1-1; D gene unclear. This CDR3 contains 13 residues. Deletions cut 0 bases from V and 1 base from J, with 4 bases between. Germline V gives CDR1 SGDLS, CDR2 YYNGEE. CDR3 sequence (DNA): TGTGCCAGCAGCGTAGCCTCGAACACTGAAGCTTTCTTT. Its translation: CASSVASNTEAFF. The variable domain in full, with the rest retrieved from reference TRBV9 and TRBJ1-1, is DSGVTQTPKHLITATGQRVTLRCSPRSGDLSVYWYQQSLDQGLQFLIQYYNGEERAKGNILERFSAQQFPDLHSELNLSSLELGDSALYFCASSVASNTEAFFGQGTRLTVV.

This chain joins TRBV28 and TRBJ2-1; 14 positions match TRBD2. Germline V gene data show CDR1 as MDHEN and CDR2 as SYDVKM. The CDR3 is 16 residues long. Trimming took 5 bases from V and 7 from J; bases not matched to a gene: 7. DNA for the CDR3: TGTGCCAGCAGTATCCACGGACTAGCGGGAGGTAATGAGCAGTTCTTC. Its translation is CASSIHGLAGGNEQFF.

This rearrangement joins TRBV28 to TRBJ1-5; 9 nucleotides align to TRBD1. V lost 5 bases to trimming and J lost 5 bases; unmatched junction nucleotides: 7. Looked up from germline, CDR1 is MDHEN and CDR2 is SYDVKM. There are 15 residues in the CDR3. CDR3 loop: CASSRGQGIDQPQHF. The CDR3 region has the DNA TGTGCCAGCAGTCGGGGACAGGGAATTGATCAGCCCCAGCATTTT.

This chain uses TRBV6-1 with TRBJ1-4; possibly TRBD1 for D (5 bases). Per the germline V gene, CDR1 is MNHNS and CDR2 is SASEGT. Trimming cost V 4 bases and J 0 bases, with 15 bases left between them. The CDR3 is made up of 17 amino acids. This chain's CDR3 is CASSVSTVPSTNEKLFF. CDR3 nucleotides: TGTGCCAGCAGTGTGTCGACAGTCCCTTCAACTAATGAAAAACTGTTTTTT.

The chain uses TRBV29-1 and TRBJ1-2; 7 bases match TRBD1. This CDR3 has 12 residues. Per the germline V gene, CDR1 is SQVTM and CDR2 is ANQGSEA. J lost 3 bases, V lost 7 bases, and 5 bases had no gene match. Here the CDR3 reads CSDRDSYYGYTF. CDR3 nucleotide sequence: TGCAGCGACCGGGACAGTTACTATGGCTACACCTTC. The full variable domain, rest sourced from reference TRBV29-1 and TRBJ1-2, is SAVISQKPSRDICQRGTSLTIQCQVDSQVTMMFWYRQQPGQSLTLIATANQGSEATYESGFVIDKFPISRPNLTFSTLTVSNMSPEDSSIYLCSDRDSYYGYTFGSGTRLTVV.

This clone has just one count. The V and J genes are TRBV7-9 and TRBJ1-1; TRBD1 is a possible D gene (6 bases). The CDR3 runs 14 residues. The germline V gene encodes CDR1 SEHNR and CDR2 FQNEAQ (reference sequence). Trimming left V 2 bases short and J 2 bases short, with 9 bases between. The CDR3 DNA follows: TGTGCCAGCAGCTTATACAGGGCTAACACTGAAGCTTTCTTT. Translated, it gives CASSLYRANTEAFF.

In DNA, the CDR3 is TGTGCCAGCAGCGTAGCGAGTTCCGTGGGGGAGCAGTACTTC. Its protein is CASSVASSVGEQYF. The V and J genes are TRBV9 and TRBJ2-7; unclear D gene. Trimming shortened V by 0 bases and J by 7 bases, and 14 bases separated the two germline ends. This CDR3 region has 14 residues. Germline-derived CDR1 and CDR2 are SGDLS and YYNGEE.

Regarding this clone: Other DNA sequences of this sample code for an identical CDR3. V and J are TRBV5-6 and TRBJ2-2; 9 positions agree with TRBD2. From germline, CDR1 is SGHDT and CDR2 YYEEEE. The CDR3 contains 16 residues. Unmatched junction bases numbered 6, after V lost 3 bases and J lost 3 bases. The CDR3 coding sequence is TGTGCCAGCAGCTCGAGCGGGAGGAGAGACACCGGGGAGCTGTTTTTT. Translating it yields CASSSSGRRDTGELFF.

The chain couples TRBV6-5 to TRBJ2-3; no firm D call. The CDR3 has 14 residues. Germline CDR1 reads MNHEY; CDR2 reads SVGAGI. Trimming shortened V by 2 bases and J by 2 bases, and 8 bases separated the two germline ends. The CDR3 bases are TGTGCCAGCAGTTACCGCCGGTCCACAGATACGCAGTATTTT. As protein: CASSYRRSTDTQYF.

The chain has TRBV3-1 (or the pseudogene TRBV3-2) and TRBJ1-4, with a tentative D call TRBD1 (6 bases). Germline values: CDR1 LGHDT, CDR2 YNNKEL (reference sequence). V shed 4 bases and J shed 7 bases, with 13 bases lying between them. This CDR3 has 14 residues. The CDR3 here is CASSLLGGREKLFF. In DNA form, the CDR3 reads TGTGCCAGCAGCCTCCTCGGGGGGCGTGAAAAACTGTTTTTT.

V is TRBV28 and J is TRBJ1-2, with D unresolved. V was cut by 2 bases and J by 5 bases, with 6 bases left in between. This CDR3 contains 12 residues. Germline CDR1 reads MDHEN; CDR2 reads SYDVKM. CDR3 amino acids: CASSLAAYGYTF. The CDR3 DNA reads as TGTGCCAGCAGTTTAGCGGCATATGGCTACACCTTC.

The J gene is TRBJ1-1, the V gene TRBV6-6, with D perhaps matching TRBD1 (6 bases). Germline V gene lookup returns CDR1 MNHNY and CDR2 SVGAGI (reference sequence). The V end lost 6 bases, the J end lost 5 bases, and 22 bases lay between the germline ends. The CDR3 spans 16 residues. The chain's CDR3 is CASSRPRGAFGTEAFF. The CDR3 region has the DNA TGTGCCAGCAGCCGCCCCAGGGGCGCCTTCGGAACTGAAGCTTTCTTT.

V gene TRBV19 combines with J gene TRBJ1-1; D gene ambiguous. V dropped 0 bases and J dropped 9 bases, with 11 bases sitting between them. The CDR3 contains 13 residues. The germline gives CDR1 LNHDA, CDR2 SQIVND (reference sequence). In nucleotides, the CDR3 is TGTGCCAGTAGTATAGACGGTGAGGAAAAAGCTTTCTTT. Protein product: CASSIDGEEKAFF.

The chain's CDR3 is CASSPGNAGNTIYF. The CDR3 nucleotides read TGTGCCAGCTCACCGGGGAACGCTGGAAACACCATATATTTT. This chain links TRBV18 with TRBJ1-3; D gene uncertain. Germline assignment: CDR1 KGHSH and CDR2 LQKENI. This CDR3 is 14 amino acids long. V was pared by 3 bases and J by 2 bases, with 8 bases between.

The chain uses TRBV5-4 and TRBJ1-3, with 7 bases lining up with TRBD1. Germline V gives CDR1 SGHNT, CDR2 YYREEE (reference sequence). V was pared by 4 bases and J by 0 bases, with 7 bases of the junction left unmatched. This CDR3 is 16 amino acids long. The CDR3, as DNA: TGTGCCAGCAGCATGGACAGGCCGAGCTCTGGAAACACCATATATTTT. It codes for CASSMDRPSSGNTIYF.

The J gene is TRBJ2-7, the V gene TRBV11-2; 7 nucleotides match TRBD1. Unmatched junction bases numbered 9, after V lost 5 bases and J lost 5 bases. This CDR3 has 14 residues. Looked up from germline, CDR1 is SGHAT and CDR2 is FQNNGV. CDR3 sequence reads: CASSVTTGVHEQYF. CDR3 nucleotide sequence: TGTGCCAGCAGCGTAACAACAGGGGTCCACGAGCAGTACTTC.

The chain links TRBV19 to TRBJ1-1; 7 nucleotides agree with TRBD1. V trimming: 4 bases; J trimming: 5 bases; junction bases outside the gene matches: 4. There are 13 residues in the CDR3. Germline V gene lookup returns CDR1 LNHDA and CDR2 SQIVND (reference sequence). The CDR3 region has the DNA TGTGCCAGTAGTACGGGCAGGGGGACTGAAGCTTTCTTT. Protein: CASSTGRGTEAFF.

The gene calls are TRBV28 and TRBJ1-4, with 9 nucleotides matching TRBD1. The CDR3 totals 14 residues. The junction had 3 bases not matched to a gene; V was cut back by 4 bases and J by 6 bases. Germline values: CDR1 MDHEN, CDR2 SYDVKM. The DNA for the CDR3 is TGTGCCAGCAGTTGGGACAGGGACGATGAAAAACTGTTTTTT. This translates into CASSWDRDDEKLFF.